This TCR beta chain appears in the sequencing data of a study of response to subunit inactivated influenza vaccine. Per the germline V gene, CDR1 is SEHNR and CDR2 is FQNEAQ (reference sequence). Trimming took 3 bases from V and 4 from J, leaving 7 bases between them. This CDR3 has 12 residues. This clonotype was recorded many times. One entry per CDR3 protein results from TCRdb running MiXCR on the RT-PCR reads. The table shows about 800,000 distinct CDR3 sequences, with roughly 20% occurring only once. The V call is TRBV7-9, the J call TRBJ2-7; weak D call: TRBD2 (5 bases). Here the sequenced sample was PBMCs from blood, taken more than 4 days after vaccination. This sequence originates from a man in his fifties who received an inactivated influenza vaccine. The CDR3 reads CASSFLAYEQYF. In DNA form, the CDR3 reads TGTGCCAGCAGCTTCCTAGCTTACGAGCAGTACTTC.